This paragraph covers one T cell receptor beta chain sequence. What it recognizes is unknown. CDR3 size: 15 residues. V gave up 3 bases and J gave up 7 bases; unmatched junction bases: 4. Per germline, CDR1 KGHSH and CDR2 LQKENI. These data come from a study of cytomegalovirus exposure and HLA in healthy donors. In the PCR, 60 Vbeta and 13 Jbeta primers were used. Repertoires were generated with immunoSEQ multiplex PCR, while TCRdb's copy carries only in-frame clones and drops some. The data hold about 260,000 clones, with roughly 81% observed a single time. The study's findings and limits: An analysis that was carried out later associated 15,000 to 20,000 TCR beta sequences with HLA alleles at 0.05 false discovery rate. A later analysis, which compared TCR beta chains of equal frequency, found the HLA-associated ones more clonally expanded. In an earlier analysis, most TCR beta V segments were productive about 87% or about 30% of the time. Cytomegalovirus-associated status was assigned to 150 to 200 TCR beta chains.

The chain uses TRBV18 and TRBJ2-1, with 12 nucleotides matching TRBD2. Specimen: PBMCs. This clonotype was sampled from a woman in her forties in good health and CMV-seropositive. The CDR3 DNA is TGTGCCAGCTCACCGACTAGCGGGAGTAGGAATGAGCAGTTCTTC. This translates into CASSPTSGSRNEQFF. Using reference TRBV18 and TRBJ2-1 for the parts outside the CDR3, the full variable domain is NAGVMQNPRHLVRRRGQEARLRCSPMKGHSHVYWYRQLPEEGLKFMVYLQKENIIDESGMPKERFSAEFPKEGPSILRIQQVVRGDSAAYFCASSPTSGSRNEQFFGPGTRLTVL.